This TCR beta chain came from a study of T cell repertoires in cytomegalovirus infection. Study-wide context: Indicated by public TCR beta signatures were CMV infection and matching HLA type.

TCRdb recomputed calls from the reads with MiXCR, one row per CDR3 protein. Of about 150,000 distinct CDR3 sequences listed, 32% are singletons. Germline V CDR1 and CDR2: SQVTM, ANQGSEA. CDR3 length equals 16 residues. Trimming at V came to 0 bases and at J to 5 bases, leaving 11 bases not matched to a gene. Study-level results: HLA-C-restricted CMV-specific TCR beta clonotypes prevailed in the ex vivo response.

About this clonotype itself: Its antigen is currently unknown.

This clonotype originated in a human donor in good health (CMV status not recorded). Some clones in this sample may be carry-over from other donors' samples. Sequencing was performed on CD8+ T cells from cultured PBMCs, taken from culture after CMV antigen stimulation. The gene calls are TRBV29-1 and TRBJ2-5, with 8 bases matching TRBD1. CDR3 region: CSVEDVETGAGETQYF. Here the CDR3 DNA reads TGCAGCGTTGAAGACGTGGAGACAGGGGCCGGGGAGACCCAGTACTTC.